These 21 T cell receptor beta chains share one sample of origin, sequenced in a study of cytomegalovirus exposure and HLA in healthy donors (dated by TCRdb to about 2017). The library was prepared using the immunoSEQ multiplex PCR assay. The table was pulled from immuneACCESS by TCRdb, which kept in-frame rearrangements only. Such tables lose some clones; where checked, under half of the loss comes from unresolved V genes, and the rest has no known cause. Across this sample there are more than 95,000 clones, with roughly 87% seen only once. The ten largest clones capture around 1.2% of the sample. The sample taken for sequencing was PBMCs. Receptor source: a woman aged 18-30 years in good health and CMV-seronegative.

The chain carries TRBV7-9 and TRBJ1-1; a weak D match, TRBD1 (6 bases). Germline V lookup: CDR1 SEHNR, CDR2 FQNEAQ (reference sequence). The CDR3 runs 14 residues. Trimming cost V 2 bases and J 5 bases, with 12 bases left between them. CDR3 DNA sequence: TGTGCCAGCAGCTTAACCGACAGGAGGACTGAAGCTTTCTTT. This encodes CASSLTDRRTEAFF. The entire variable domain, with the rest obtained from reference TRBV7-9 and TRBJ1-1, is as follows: DTGVSQNPRHKITKRGQNVTFRCDPISEHNRLYWYRQTLGQGPEFLTYFQNEAQLEKSRLLSDRFSAERPKGSFSTLEIQRTEQGDSAMYLCASSLTDRRTEAFFGQGTRLTVV.

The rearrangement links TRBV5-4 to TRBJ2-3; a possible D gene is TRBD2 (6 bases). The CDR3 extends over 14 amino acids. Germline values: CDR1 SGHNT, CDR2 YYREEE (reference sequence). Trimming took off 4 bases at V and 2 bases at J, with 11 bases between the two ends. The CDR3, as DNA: TGTGCCAGCAGCACGGGACTGTCCACAGATACGCAGTATTTT. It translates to CASSTGLSTDTQYF.

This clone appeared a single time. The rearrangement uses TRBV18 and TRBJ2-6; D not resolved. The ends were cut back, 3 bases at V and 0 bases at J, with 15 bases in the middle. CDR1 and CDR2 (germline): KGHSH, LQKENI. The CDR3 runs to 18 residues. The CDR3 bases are TGTGCCAGCTCACCGTTCACTAAACCCAGCTCTGGGGCCAACGTCCTGACTTTC. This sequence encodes CASSPFTKPSSGANVLTF.

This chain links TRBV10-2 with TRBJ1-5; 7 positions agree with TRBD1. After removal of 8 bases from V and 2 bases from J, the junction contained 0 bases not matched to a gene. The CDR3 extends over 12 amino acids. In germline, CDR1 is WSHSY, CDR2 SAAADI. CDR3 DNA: TGCGCCAGCGGACAGGGCAATCAGCCCCAGCATTTT. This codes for CASGQGNQPQHF.

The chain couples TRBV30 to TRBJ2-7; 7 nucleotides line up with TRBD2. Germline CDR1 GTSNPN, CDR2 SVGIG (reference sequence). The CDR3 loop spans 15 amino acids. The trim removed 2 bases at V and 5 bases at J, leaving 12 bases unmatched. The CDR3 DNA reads TGTGCCTGGAGTCCCGGACTAGTTCGCCACCACGAGCAGTACGTC. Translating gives CAWSPGLVRHHEQYV.

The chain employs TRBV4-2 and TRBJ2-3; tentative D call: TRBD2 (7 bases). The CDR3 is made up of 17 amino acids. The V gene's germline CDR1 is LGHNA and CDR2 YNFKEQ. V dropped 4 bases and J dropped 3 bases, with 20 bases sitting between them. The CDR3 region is CASSPVGGQGLTDTQYF. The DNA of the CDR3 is TGTGCCAGCAGCCCAGTCGGGGGGCAAGGATTGACAGATACGCAGTATTTT.

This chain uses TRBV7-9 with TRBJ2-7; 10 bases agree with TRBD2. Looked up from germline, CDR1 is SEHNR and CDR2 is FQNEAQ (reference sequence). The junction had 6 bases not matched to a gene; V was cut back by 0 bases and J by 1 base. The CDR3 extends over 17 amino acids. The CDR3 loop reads CASSLAPSGRGSYEQYF. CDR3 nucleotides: TGTGCCAGCAGCTTAGCGCCCAGCGGGAGGGGATCCTACGAGCAGTACTTC.

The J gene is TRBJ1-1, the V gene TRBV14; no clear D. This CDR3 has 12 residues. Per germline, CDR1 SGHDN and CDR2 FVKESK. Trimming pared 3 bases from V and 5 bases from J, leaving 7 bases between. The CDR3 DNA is TGTGCCAGCAGCCAGAGGGTGACTGAAGCTTTCTTT. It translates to CASSQRVTEAFF.

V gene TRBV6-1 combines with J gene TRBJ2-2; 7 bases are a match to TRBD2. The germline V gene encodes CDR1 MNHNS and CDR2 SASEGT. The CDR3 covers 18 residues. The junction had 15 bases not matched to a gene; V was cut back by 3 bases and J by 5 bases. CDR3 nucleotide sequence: TGTGCCAGCAGTGAGGGTCGGGTTGGCCCCGGGAGGACCGGGGAGCTGTTTTTT. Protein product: CASSEGRVGPGRTGELFF.

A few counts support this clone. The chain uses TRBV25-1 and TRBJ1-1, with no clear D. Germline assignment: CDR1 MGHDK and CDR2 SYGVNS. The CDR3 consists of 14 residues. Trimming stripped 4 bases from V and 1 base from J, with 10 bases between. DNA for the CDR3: TGTGCCAGCAGTGGGGTGGGGAGGAACACTGAAGCTTTCTTT. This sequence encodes CASSGVGRNTEAFF.

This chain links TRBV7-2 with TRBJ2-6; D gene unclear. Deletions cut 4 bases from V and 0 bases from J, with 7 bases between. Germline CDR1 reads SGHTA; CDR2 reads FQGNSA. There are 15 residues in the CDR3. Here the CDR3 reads CASSSPSSGANVLTF. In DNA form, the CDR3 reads TGTGCCAGCAGCTCCCCTAGCTCTGGGGCCAACGTCCTGACTTTC. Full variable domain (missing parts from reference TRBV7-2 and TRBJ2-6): GAGVSQSPSNKVTEKGKDVELRCDPISGHTALYWYRQSLGQGLEFLIYFQGNSAPDKSGLPSDRFSAERTGGSVSTLTIQRTQQEDSAVYLCASSSPSSGANVLTFGAGSRLTVL.

The CDR3 protein is CASSLQGNSGNTIYF. The CDR3 DNA is TGTGCCAGCAGCCTTCAGGGGAACTCTGGAAACACCATATATTTT. The chain links TRBV7-2 to TRBJ1-3; maybe TRBD1 (6 bases). Germline CDR1 is SGHTA and CDR2 is FQGNSA. Trimming shortened V by 5 bases and J by 0 bases, and 11 bases separated the two germline ends. There are 15 residues in the CDR3.

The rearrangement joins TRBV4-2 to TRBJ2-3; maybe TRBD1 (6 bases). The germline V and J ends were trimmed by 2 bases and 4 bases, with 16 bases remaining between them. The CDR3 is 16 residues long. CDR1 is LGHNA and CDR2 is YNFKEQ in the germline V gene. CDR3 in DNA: TGTGCCAGCAGCCAAACTACAGGGCTGGGCGCAGATACGCAGTATTTT. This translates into CASSQTTGLGADTQYF.

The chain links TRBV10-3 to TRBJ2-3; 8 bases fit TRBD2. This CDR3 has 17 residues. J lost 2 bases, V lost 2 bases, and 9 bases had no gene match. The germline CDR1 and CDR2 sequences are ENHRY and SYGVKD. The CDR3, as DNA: TGTGCCATCAGTGAGCCTTATTTAGCGGGAAACACAGATACGCAGTATTTT. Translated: CAISEPYLAGNTDTQYF.

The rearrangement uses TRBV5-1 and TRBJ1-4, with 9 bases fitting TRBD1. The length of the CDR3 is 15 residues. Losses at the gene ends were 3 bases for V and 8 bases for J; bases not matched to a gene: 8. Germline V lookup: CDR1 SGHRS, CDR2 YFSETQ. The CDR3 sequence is CASSYIQGASEKLFF. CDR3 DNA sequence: TGCGCCAGCAGCTATATACAGGGGGCGAGCGAAAAACTGTTTTTT.

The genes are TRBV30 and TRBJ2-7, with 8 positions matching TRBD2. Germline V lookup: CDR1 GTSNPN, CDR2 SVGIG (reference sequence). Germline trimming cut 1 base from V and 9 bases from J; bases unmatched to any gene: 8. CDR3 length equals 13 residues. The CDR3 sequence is CAWSAVPGGVQYV. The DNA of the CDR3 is TGTGCCTGGAGTGCAGTCCCGGGAGGGGTGCAGTACGTC.

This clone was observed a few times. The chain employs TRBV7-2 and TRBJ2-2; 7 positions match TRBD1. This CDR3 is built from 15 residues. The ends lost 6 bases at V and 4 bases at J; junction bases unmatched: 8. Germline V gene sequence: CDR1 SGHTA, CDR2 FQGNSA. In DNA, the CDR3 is TGTGCCAGCAGACCTACAGGGGTTGGCACCGGGGAGCTGTTTTTT. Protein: CASRPTGVGTGELFF.

The CDR3 DNA is TGTGCCAGCAGCTTAGCGTCGGGCGAGCAGTACTTC. It codes for CASSLASGEQYF. The chain recombines TRBV7-9 with TRBJ2-7; D unresolved. V dropped 0 bases and J dropped 6 bases, with 6 bases sitting between them. Germline V gives CDR1 SEHNR, CDR2 FQNEAQ (reference sequence). CDR3 size: 12 residues.

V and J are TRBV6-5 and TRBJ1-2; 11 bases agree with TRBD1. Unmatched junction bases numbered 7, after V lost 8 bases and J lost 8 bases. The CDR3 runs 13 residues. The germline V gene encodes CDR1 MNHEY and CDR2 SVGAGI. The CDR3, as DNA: TGTGCCAGCTCGGACAGGGGGCGTGGAGGCTACACCTTC. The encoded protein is CASSDRGRGGYTF.

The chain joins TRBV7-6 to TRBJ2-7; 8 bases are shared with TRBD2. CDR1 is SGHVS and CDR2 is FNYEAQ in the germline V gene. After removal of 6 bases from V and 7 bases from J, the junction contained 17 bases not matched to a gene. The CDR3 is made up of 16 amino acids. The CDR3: CASSRMSGSPAQEQYF. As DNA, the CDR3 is TGTGCCAGCAGTAGGATGAGCGGGAGTCCAGCGCAAGAGCAGTACTTC.

CDR3 nucleotide sequence: TGTGCCAGCAGCGGCCGAGGACAGGGGAACACCGGGGAGCTGTTTTTT. Translating it yields CASSGRGQGNTGELFF. The gene calls are TRBV9 and TRBJ2-2, with 8 positions matching TRBD1. Looked up from germline, CDR1 is SGDLS and CDR2 is YYNGEE. The CDR3 is 16 amino acids. With V trimmed by 3 bases and J by 1 base, 5 bases remained unmatched.